The clone carrying this T cell receptor beta chain was picked up a small number of times. As yet, its antigen is unknown. Germline values: CDR1 MNHEY, CDR2 SMNVEV (reference sequence). V lost 0 bases and J 2 bases, leaving 11 bases between the germline ends. The CDR3 loop spans 15 amino acids. This record comes from a study of T-cell reconstitution after alpha-beta-depleted transplantation in children. Whole-study results and caveats: One year post-transplant, T-cell counts and diversity were largely derived from T cells produced anew.

Unique molecular identifiers were incorporated into the prepared TCRbeta library. MiXCR, applied by TCRdb to the PCR reads, yields one record per CDR3 protein. The profile covers about 1,000,000 distinct CDR3 sequences, with about 29% appearing a single time and under 30% taken by the ten largest. The chain recombines TRBV27 with TRBJ2-7; tentative D call: TRBD2 (5 bases). This receptor was identified in a boy under two years old who had a stem cell transplant for SCID, so the T cells may come from the graft donor. The sequenced sample was PBMCs, mostly from graft donor cells, obtained 360 days after TCRalphabeta/CD19-depleted stem cell transplant. CDR3 loop: CASSLSTFGAYEQYF. In nucleotides, the CDR3 is TGTGCCAGCAGTTTATCGACGTTCGGGGCCTACGAGCAGTACTTC.